The T cell receptor beta chain under discussion was sequenced for a study of cytomegalovirus exposure and HLA in healthy donors. Both 60 Vbeta primers and 13 Jbeta primers went into the PCR. Measured with immunoSEQ multiplex PCR; TCRdb has only the in-frame clones, and not every one. Its listing shows more than 100,000 clones. The CDR3 totals 17 residues. Germline CDR1 and CDR2: SGHNT and YENEEA. V gave up 5 bases and J gave up 6 bases; unmatched junction bases: 13. Sequences were obtained from PBMCs. This clonotype was obtained from a woman in her thirties or forties in good health and CMV-seronegative. The gene calls are TRBV11-3 and TRBJ2-1, with 10 bases matching TRBD2. CDR3 amino acids: CASSPRLASGGFNEQFF. Written as DNA, the CDR3 is TGTGCCAGCAGCCCTCGACTGGCTAGCGGGGGATTCAATGAGCAGTTCTTC. Based on the CDR3 plus reference TRBV11-3 and TRBJ2-1, the full variable domain is EAGVVQSPRYKIIEKKQPVAFWCNPISGHNTLYWYLQNLGQGPELLIRYENEEAVDDSQLPKDRFSAERLKGVDSTLKIQPAELGDSAVYLCASSPRLASGGFNEQFFGPGTRLTVL.